Each of the 5 T cell receptor beta chains below was sequenced from the same sample in a study of blood T cell repertoires in COVID-19. Sequenced by immunoSEQ multiplex PCR; TCRdb stores in-frame clones only, minus some. This table has 200,000 to 250,000 clones, approximately 85% appearing once. Sequenced material: peripheral blood. These TCRs come from a woman aged 80 or older with COVID-19, enrolled during active disease.

This chain connects TRBV15 to TRBJ1-3; a possible D gene is TRBD1 (6 bases). Trimming removed 1 base from V and 2 bases from J, with 9 bases in between. The CDR3 runs to 15 residues. Germline values: CDR1 LNHNV, CDR2 YYDKDF (reference sequence). This CDR3 reads CATSRAAGAGNTIYF. As DNA, the CDR3 is TGTGCCACCAGCAGAGCGGCAGGGGCTGGAAACACCATATATTTT.

With regard to this clone: The same CDR3 arises from other DNA sequences in this sample as well. V is TRBV6-1 and J is TRBJ1-5; TRBD1 aligns across 7 bases. V shed 1 base, J shed 4 bases, and the junction held 4 bases outside the gene matches. CDR1 and CDR2 (germline): MNHNS, SASEGT. This CDR3 spans 15 amino acids. CDR3 bases: TGTGCCAGCAGTGAAGAAGGGGGCGGAAATCAGCCCCAGCATTTT. Its translation is CASSEEGGGNQPQHF.

V and J are TRBV28 and TRBJ2-4, with D tentatively TRBD1 (6 bases). The CDR3 has 16 amino acids. Germline V gene sequence: CDR1 MDHEN, CDR2 SYDVKM. V was cut by 4 bases and J by 3 bases, with 16 bases left in between. CDR3 sequence: CASSSYRAESKNIQYF. The CDR3 DNA sequence: TGTGCCAGCAGTTCTTACAGGGCCGAGAGCAAAAACATTCAGTACTTC.

The chain carries TRBV28 and TRBJ1-2; D is possibly TRBD1 (5 bases). The ends were cut back, 2 bases at V and 7 bases at J, with 11 bases in the middle. In germline, CDR1 is MDHEN, CDR2 SYDVKM. The CDR3 has 13 amino acids. CDR3 sequence: CASSLRQGSGYTF. The CDR3 coding sequence is TGTGCCAGCAGTTTAAGGCAGGGTTCTGGCTACACCTTC.

The chain combines TRBV5-1 with TRBJ2-7; tentatively, D is TRBD2 (5 bases). Germline V gene lookup returns CDR1 SGHRS and CDR2 YFSETQ. V was trimmed by 5 bases and J by 3 bases, leaving 15 bases between them. The CDR3 is made up of 14 amino acids. CDR3 DNA sequence: TGCGCCAGCAGGGTAATAGAGGGTAGCTACGAGCAGTACTTC. This gives the protein CASRVIEGSYEQYF.